Below, one TCR beta chain is given with its context. This sample is part of a study of blood T cell repertoires in COVID-19. Sequenced by immunoSEQ multiplex PCR; TCRdb stores in-frame clones only, minus some. Seen here are 230,000 or so clones, 80% to 90% observed once, and the top ten hold approximately 9%. With V trimmed by 3 bases and J by 4 bases, 7 bases remained unmatched. Germline lookup yields CDR1 KGHDR and CDR2 SFDVKD. There are 17 residues in the CDR3. What was sequenced was peripheral blood. This chain uses TRBV24-1 with TRBJ2-3, with TRBD1 matching over 12 bases. The TCR was taken from a man aged 35 to 55 with active or convalescent COVID-19. The CDR3 DNA follows: TGTGCCACCAGTGATGTCTCTGGGGACAGGGGGCCAGATACGCAGTATTTT. Encoded protein: CATSDVSGDRGPDTQYF.